This TCR beta chain was identified in a study of beta chain features in type 1 diabetes. Study-level results: Sequencing of cDNA might inflate the share of cells that strongly express TCR. Junctions at VDJ sites from type 1 diabetes patients had fewer insertions and more deletions. Type 1 diabetes patients showed a moderate but significant shortening of TCRB CDR3s in all four CD4+ subsets.

Isolated RNA was reverse transcribed in full, so expressed TCRB transcripts were sequenced. Sequenced by immunoSEQ multiplex PCR; TCRdb stores in-frame clones only, minus some. In the table there are around 70,000 clones, around 49% of which are singletons. CD45RO/CCR7/CD25/CD127/CD95/CD27 sorting isolated CD4+ naive, central memory, regulatory and stem cell-like memory cells. In regard to this clone: As yet, its antigen is unknown.

This CDR3 spans 15 amino acids. The V and J ends lost 5 bases and 7 bases, in that order; junction bases with no gene match: 9. The germline V gene encodes CDR1 SGHDN and CDR2 FVKESK. The clonotype was recovered from a man aged 25 to 40 with type 1 diabetes. V is TRBV14 and J is TRBJ2-7; 12 nucleotides match TRBD1. Sequencing was done on a sample of central memory CD4+ T cells from blood. The DNA for the CDR3 is TGTGCCAGCAGCATCTCCGGGACAGGGGGCCGGGAGCAGTACTTC. Protein: CASSISGTGGREQYF. The whole variable domain, remainder taken from reference TRBV14 and TRBJ2-7, is EAGVTQFPSHSVIEKGQTVTLRCDPISGHDNLYWYRRVMGKEIKFLLHFVKESKQDESGMPNNRFLAERTGGTYSTLKVQPAELEDSGVYFCASSISGTGGREQYFGPGTRLTVT.